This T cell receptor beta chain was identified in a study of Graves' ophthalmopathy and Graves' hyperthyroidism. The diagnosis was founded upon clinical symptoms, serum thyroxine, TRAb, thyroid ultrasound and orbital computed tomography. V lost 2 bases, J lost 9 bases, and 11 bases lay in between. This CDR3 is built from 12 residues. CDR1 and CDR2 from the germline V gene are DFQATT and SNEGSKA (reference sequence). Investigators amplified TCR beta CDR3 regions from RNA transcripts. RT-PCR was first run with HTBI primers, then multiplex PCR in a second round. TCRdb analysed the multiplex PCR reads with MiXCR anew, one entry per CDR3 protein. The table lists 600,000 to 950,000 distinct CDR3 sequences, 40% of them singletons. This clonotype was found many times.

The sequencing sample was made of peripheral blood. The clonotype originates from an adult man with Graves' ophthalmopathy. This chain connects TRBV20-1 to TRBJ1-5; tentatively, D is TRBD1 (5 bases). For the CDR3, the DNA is TGCAGTGCTAGACAGGGTGAGCTGCCCCAGCATTTT. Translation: CSARQGELPQHF.